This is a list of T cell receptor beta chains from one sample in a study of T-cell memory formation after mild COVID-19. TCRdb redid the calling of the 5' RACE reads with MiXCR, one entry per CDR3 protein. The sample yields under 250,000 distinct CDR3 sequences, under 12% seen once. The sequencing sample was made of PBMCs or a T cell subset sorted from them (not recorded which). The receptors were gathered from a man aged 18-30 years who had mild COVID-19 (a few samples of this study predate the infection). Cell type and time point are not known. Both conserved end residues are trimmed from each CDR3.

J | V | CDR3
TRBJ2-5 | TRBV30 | AWSLGTSGGQGETQY
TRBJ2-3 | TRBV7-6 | ASSPSVARLY
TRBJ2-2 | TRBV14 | ASSQDRTGRLF
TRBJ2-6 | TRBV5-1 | ASSFRPSGANVLT
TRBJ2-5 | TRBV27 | ASRSWETQY
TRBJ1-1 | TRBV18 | ASSPPGQGNTEAF
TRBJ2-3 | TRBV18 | ASSLQPPPTDTQY
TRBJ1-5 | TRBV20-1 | SASVRGRGNQPQH
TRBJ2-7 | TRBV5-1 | ASSSRDTYEQY
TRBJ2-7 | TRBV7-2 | ASSLAGLDSYGGY
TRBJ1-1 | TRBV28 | ASSLHREVAEAF
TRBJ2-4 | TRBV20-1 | SARGAGRQY
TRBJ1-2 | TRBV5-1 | ASSLTPGARGYT
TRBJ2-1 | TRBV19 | ASSLSTSSYNEQF
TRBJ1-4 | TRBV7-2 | ASSYGPTNEKLF
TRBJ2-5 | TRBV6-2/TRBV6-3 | ASSSTGKKETQY
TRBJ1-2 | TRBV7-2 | ASSPPSAGTYGYT
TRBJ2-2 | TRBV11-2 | ASSLGLAGTGELF
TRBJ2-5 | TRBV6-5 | ASSYSTGQQETQY
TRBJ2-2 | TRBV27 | ASSHSLWGLDGELF
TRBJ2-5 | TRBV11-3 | ASSSSSGGGLGTQY